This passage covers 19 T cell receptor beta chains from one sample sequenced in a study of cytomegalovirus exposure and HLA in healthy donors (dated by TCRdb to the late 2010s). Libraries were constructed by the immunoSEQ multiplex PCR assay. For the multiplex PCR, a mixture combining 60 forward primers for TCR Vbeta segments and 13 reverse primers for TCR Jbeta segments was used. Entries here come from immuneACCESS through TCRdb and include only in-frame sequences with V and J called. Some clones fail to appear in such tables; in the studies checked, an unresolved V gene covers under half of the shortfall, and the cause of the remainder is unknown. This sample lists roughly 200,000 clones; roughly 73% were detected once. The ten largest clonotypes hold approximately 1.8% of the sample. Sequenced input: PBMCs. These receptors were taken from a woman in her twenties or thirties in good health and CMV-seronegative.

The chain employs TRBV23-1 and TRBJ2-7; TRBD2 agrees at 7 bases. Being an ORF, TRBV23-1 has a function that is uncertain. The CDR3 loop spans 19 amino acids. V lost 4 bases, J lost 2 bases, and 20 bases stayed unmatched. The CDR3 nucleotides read TGCGCCAGCAGTCCTCCCCCCCATATATGCGGGAGAGAGACCTACGAGCAGTACTTC. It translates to CASSPPPHICGRETYEQYF.

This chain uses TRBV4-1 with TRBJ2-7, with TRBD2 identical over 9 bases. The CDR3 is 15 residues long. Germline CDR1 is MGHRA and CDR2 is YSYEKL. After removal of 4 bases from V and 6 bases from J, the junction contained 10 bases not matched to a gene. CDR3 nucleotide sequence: TGCGCCAGCAGCCCCGGGACTAGCTATTCTTTCGAGCAGTACTTC. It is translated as CASSPGTSYSFEQYF.

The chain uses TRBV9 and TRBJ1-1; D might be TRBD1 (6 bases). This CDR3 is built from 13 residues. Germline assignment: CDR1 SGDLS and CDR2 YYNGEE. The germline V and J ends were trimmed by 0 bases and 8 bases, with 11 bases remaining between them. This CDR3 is CASSVAGQTEAFF. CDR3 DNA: TGTGCCAGCAGCGTAGCGGGACAAACCGAAGCTTTCTTT. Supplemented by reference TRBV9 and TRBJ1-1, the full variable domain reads DSGVTQTPKHLITATGQRVTLRCSPRSGDLSVYWYQQSLDQGLQFLIQYYNGEERAKGNILERFSAQQFPDLHSELNLSSLELGDSALYFCASSVAGQTEAFFGQGTRLTVV.

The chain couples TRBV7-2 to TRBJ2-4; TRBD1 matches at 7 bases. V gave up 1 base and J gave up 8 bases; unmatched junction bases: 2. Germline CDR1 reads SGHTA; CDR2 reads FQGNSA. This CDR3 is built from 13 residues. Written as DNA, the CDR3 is TGTGCCAGCAGCTTAGGACAGGGAGACATTCAGTACTTC. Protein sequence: CASSLGQGDIQYF.

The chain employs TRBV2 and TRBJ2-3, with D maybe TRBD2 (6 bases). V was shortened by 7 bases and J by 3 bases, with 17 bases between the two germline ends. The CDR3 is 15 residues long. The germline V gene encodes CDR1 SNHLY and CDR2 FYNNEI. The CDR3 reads CASILAVNPTDTQYF. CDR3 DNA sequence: TGTGCCAGCATCTTAGCGGTCAACCCTACAGATACGCAGTATTTT.

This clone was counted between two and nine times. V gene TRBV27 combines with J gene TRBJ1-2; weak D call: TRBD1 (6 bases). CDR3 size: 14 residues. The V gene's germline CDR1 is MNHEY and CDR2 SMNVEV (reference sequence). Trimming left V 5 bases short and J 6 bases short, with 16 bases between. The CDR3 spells CASSSYLGGDGYTF. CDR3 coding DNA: TGTGCCAGCAGTAGCTATCTAGGGGGGGATGGCTACACCTTC.

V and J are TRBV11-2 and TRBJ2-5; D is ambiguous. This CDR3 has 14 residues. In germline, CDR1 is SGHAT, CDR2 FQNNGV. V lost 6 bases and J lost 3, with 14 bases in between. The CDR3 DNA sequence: TGTGCCAGCAGAGTGGTCGGCAGGAAAGAGACCCAGTACTTC. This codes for CASRVVGRKETQYF. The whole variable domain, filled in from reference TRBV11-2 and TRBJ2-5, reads EAGVAQSPRYKIIEKRQSVAFWCNPISGHATLYWYQQILGQGPKLLIQFQNNGVVDDSQLPKDRFSAERLKGVDSTLKIQPAKLEDSAVYLCASRVVGRKETQYFGPGTRLLVL.

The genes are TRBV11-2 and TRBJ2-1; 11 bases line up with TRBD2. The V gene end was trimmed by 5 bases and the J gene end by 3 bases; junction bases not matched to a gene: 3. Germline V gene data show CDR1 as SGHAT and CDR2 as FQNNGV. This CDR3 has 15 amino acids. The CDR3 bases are TGTGCCAGCAGCAAACTAGCGGGGGACTACAATGAGCAGTTCTTC. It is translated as CASSKLAGDYNEQFF.

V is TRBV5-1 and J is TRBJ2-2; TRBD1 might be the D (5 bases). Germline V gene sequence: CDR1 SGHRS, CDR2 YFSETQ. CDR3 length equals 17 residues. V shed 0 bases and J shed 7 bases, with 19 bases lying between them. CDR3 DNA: TGCGCCAGCAGCTTGGCCGTATTTGGGCAGGGCGTCGGGGAGCTGTTTTTT. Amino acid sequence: CASSLAVFGQGVGELFF.

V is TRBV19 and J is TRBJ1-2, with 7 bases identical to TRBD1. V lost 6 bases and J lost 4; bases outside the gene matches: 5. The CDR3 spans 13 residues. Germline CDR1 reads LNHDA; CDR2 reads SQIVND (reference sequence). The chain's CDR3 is CASSSRDSYGYTF. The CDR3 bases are TGTGCCAGTAGCTCCCGGGACAGCTATGGCTACACCTTC. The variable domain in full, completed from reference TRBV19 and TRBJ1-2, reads DGGITQSPKYLFRKEGQNVTLSCEQNLNHDAMYWYRQDPGQGLRLIYYSQIVNDFQKGDIAEGYSVSREKKESFPLTVTSAQKNPTAFYLCASSSRDSYGYTFGSGTRLTVV.

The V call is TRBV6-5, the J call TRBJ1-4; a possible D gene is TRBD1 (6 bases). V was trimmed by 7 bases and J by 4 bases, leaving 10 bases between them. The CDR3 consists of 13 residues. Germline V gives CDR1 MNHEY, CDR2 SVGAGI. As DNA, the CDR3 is TGTGCCAGCATGGTCAGGGGTAATGAAAAACTGTTTTTT. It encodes CASMVRGNEKLFF.

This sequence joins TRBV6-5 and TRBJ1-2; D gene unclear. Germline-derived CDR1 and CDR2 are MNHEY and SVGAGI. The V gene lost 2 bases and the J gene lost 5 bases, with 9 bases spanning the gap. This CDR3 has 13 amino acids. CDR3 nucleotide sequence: TGTGCCAGCAGTTACGCGGGATGGTATGGCTACACCTTC. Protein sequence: CASSYAGWYGYTF.

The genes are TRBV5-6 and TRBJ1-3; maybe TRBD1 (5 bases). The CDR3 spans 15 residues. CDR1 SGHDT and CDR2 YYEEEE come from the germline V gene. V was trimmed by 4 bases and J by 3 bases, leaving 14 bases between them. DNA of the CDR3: TGTGCCAGCAGCCCAACCGGGGGGGTTGGAAACACCATATATTTT. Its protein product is CASSPTGGVGNTIYF.

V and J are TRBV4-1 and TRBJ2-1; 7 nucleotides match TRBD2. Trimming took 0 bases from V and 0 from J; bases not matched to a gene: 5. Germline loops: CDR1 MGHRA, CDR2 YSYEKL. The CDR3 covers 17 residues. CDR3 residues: CASSQDPSGTSYNEQFF. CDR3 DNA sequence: TGCGCCAGCAGCCAAGATCCTAGCGGTACCTCCTACAATGAGCAGTTCTTC.

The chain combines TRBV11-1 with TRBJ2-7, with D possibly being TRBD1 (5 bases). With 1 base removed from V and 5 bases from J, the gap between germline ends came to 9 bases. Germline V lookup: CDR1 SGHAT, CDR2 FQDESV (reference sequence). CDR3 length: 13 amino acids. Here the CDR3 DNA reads TGTGCCAGCAGCTTAGGCGTAGGGGACGAGCAGTACTTC. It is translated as CASSLGVGDEQYF.

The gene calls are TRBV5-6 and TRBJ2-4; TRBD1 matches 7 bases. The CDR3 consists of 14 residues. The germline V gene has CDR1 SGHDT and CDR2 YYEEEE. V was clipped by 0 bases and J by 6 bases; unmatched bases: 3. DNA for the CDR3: TGTGCCAGCAGCTTGGGGGACAGAGTAAACATTCAGTACTTC. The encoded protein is CASSLGDRVNIQYF.

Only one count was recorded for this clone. The CDR3 sequence: CASSQAGRLAGVPFTDTQYF. The CDR3 nucleotides are TGCGCCAGCAGCCAAGCCGGGCGACTAGCGGGAGTTCCCTTCACAGATACGCAGTATTTT. The chain is built from TRBV4-3 and TRBJ2-3, with TRBD2 identical over 12 bases. The CDR3 covers 20 residues. The trim removed 1 base at V and 2 bases at J, leaving 13 bases unmatched. Germline V gives CDR1 LGHNA, CDR2 YSLEER.

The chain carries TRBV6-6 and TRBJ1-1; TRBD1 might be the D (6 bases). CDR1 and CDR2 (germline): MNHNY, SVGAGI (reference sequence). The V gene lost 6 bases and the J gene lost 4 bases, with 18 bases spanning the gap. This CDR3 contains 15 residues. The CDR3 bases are TGTGCCAGCAGGCCCCCGACAGGTACAGGCACTGAAGCTTTCTTT. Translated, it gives CASRPPTGTGTEAFF.

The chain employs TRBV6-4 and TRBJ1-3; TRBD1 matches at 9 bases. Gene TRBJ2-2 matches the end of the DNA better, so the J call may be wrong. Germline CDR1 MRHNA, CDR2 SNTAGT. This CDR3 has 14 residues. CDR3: CASSRDRETGELFF. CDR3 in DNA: TGTGCCAGCTCCCGGGACAGGGAAACCGGGGAGCTGTTTTTT.